The 22 T cell receptor beta chains below come from one sample, sequenced in a study of identical twins. TCRdb used MiXCR to reprocess the 5' RACE reads, holding one entry per CDR3 protein. The sample has about 690,000 distinct CDR3 sequences, around 6% seen once; the top ten hold 1.5% to 2%. The sequencing sample was made of naive T cells sorted from blood. The receptor set was obtained from a man younger than 35 in good health.

This clonotype came up many times. The rearrangement joins TRBV28 to TRBJ2-5; 8 bases align to TRBD1. In germline, CDR1 is MDHEN, CDR2 SYDVKM. The ends lost 3 bases at V and 5 bases at J; junction bases unmatched: 5. The CDR3 has 14 amino acids. This chain's CDR3 is CASSFPDREETQYF. The CDR3 nucleotides read TGTGCCAGCAGTTTCCCGGACAGGGAGGAGACCCAGTACTTC.

Ten or more counts support this clonotype. This rearrangement joins TRBV9 to TRBJ2-1; D perhaps matches TRBD2 (5 bases). The V end was cut by 3 bases, the J end by 7 bases, with 17 bases between. The CDR3 contains 15 residues. Germline CDR1 SGDLS, CDR2 YYNGEE. CDR3 nucleotide sequence: TGTGCCAGCAGCGAGCGGTCCGCCCTTGGGAATGAGCAGTTCTTC. As protein: CASSERSALGNEQFF.

This clonotype showed up just a few times. V usage is TRBV13 and J usage is TRBJ2-5; no definite D call. V lost 1 base and J 1 base, leaving 7 bases between the germline ends. The CDR3 loop spans 14 amino acids. From germline, CDR1 is PRHDT and CDR2 FYEKMQ (reference sequence). The CDR3 loop is CASSLEVLQETQYF. As DNA, the CDR3 is TGTGCCAGCAGCTTAGAAGTACTCCAAGAGACCCAGTACTTC. Combining the CDR3 with reference TRBV13 and TRBJ2-5 gives the whole variable domain AAGVIQSPRHLIKEKRETATLKCYPIPRHDTVYWYQQGPGQDPQFLISFYEKMQSDKGSIPDRFSAQQFSDYHSELNMSSLELGDSALYFCASSLEVLQETQYFGPGTRLLVL.

The rearrangement joins TRBV25-1 to TRBJ2-2; no firm D call. V lost 5 bases and J lost 4, with 11 bases in between. This CDR3 is built from 14 residues. Germline V lookup: CDR1 MGHDK, CDR2 SYGVNS. The CDR3 DNA is TGTGCCAGCAGTTCTGGGCCGGCCACCGGGGAGCTGTTTTTT. This sequence encodes CASSSGPATGELFF.

This clonotype was counted at least ten times. The V call is TRBV2, the J call TRBJ1-1, with D hard to call. Germline V gene sequence: CDR1 SNHLY, CDR2 FYNNEI. CDR3 length: 14 residues. Trimming took off 1 base at V and 7 bases at J, with 13 bases between the two ends. The CDR3 coding sequence is TGTGCCAGCAGTGAAGGAGGGCGACGCCTTGAAGCTTTCTTT. The encoded protein is CASSEGGRRLEAFF.

The table lists this clonotype with many counts. The J gene is TRBJ2-7, the V gene TRBV12-3 or TRBV12-4; weak D call: TRBD1 (5 bases). The CDR3 has 15 residues. The V gene lost 4 bases and the J gene lost 1 base, with 14 bases spanning the gap. CDR3 DNA: TGTGCCAGCAGTTCCGGATCAGGGTCGTCCTACGAGCAGTACGTC. It codes for CASSSGSGSSYEQYV.

This clonotype was observed many times. V is TRBV12-3 or TRBV12-4 and J is TRBJ2-1, with 13 bases fitting TRBD2. This CDR3 region has 17 residues. The junction had 10 bases not matched to a gene; V was cut back by 5 bases and J by 6 bases. CDR3 DNA: TGTGCCAGCAGTCCGAGGACTAGCGGGAGACTTGGCAATGAGCAGTTCTTC. This encodes CASSPRTSGRLGNEQFF.

The V and J genes are TRBV5-1 and TRBJ2-7, with D tentatively TRBD1 (6 bases). The CDR3 is 15 residues long. The germline gives CDR1 SGHRS, CDR2 YFSETQ. With 4 bases removed from V and 4 bases from J, the gap between germline ends came to 18 bases. The CDR3 sequence is CASSPNPGQPYEQYF. CDR3 nucleotides: TGCGCCAGCAGCCCCAATCCGGGACAACCGTACGAGCAGTACTTC.

The chain is built from TRBV20-1 and TRBJ2-4, with D tentatively TRBD2 (5 bases). CDR1 is DFQATT and CDR2 is SNEGSKA in the germline V gene (reference sequence). Trimming left V 3 bases short and J 3 bases short, with 6 bases between. The CDR3 sequence is 12 residues long. CDR3 nucleotide sequence: TGCAGTGCTAGCGGGGACAAAAACATTCAGTACTTC. Amino acid sequence: CSASGDKNIQYF.

This clonotype was seen many times. This chain connects TRBV7-6 to TRBJ1-1, with 12 nucleotides matching TRBD1. Unmatched junction bases numbered 5, after V lost 5 bases and J lost 1 base. The length of the CDR3 is 16 residues. The germline gives CDR1 SGHVS, CDR2 FNYEAQ. For the CDR3, the DNA is TGTGCCAGCAGCCCAGGGGACAGGGGGCCGAACACTGAAGCTTTCTTT. Its translation is CASSPGDRGPNTEAFF.

This clonotype has ten or more counts. The chain is built from TRBV20-1 and TRBJ1-5; D possibly corresponds to TRBD1 (6 bases). V lost 0 bases, J lost 6 bases, and 12 bases lay in between. Looked up from germline, CDR1 is DFQATT and CDR2 is SNEGSKA (reference sequence). This CDR3 contains 14 residues. CDR3 bases: TGCAGTGCTAGAGACGGTGGCAGGGGTCAGCCCCAGCATTTT. Translating gives CSARDGGRGQPQHF.

Many counts were recorded for this clonotype. The chain links TRBV10-3 to TRBJ2-1, with D possibly TRBD1 on 5 matching bases. Germline CDR1 reads ENHRY; CDR2 reads SYGVKD. V was pared by 3 bases and J by 15 bases, with 15 bases between. The CDR3 totals 12 residues. The CDR3 here is CAISDYGATGFF. The CDR3, as DNA: TGTGCCATCAGTGACTATGGGGCTACGGGGTTCTTC.

The chain links TRBV5-1 to TRBJ2-2, with 9 bases lining up with TRBD2. CDR3 length: 16 residues. V was clipped by 1 base and J by 3 bases; unmatched bases: 4. Germline loops: CDR1 SGHRS, CDR2 YFSETQ. In DNA form, the CDR3 reads TGCGCCAGCAGCTTGTACGCGGGAGGGCACACCGGGGAGCTGTTTTTT. It encodes CASSLYAGGHTGELFF. The full variable domain, rest sourced from reference TRBV5-1 and TRBJ2-2, is KAGVTQTPRYLIKTRGQQVTLSCSPISGHRSVSWYQQTPGQGLQFLFEYFSETQRNKGNFPGRFSGRQFSNSRSEMNVSTLELGDSALYLCASSLYAGGHTGELFFGEGSRLTVL.

In this sample, this clonotype turned up many times. The chain joins TRBV25-1 to TRBJ2-2; D not certain. The CDR3 sequence is 13 residues long. Germline V gene sequence: CDR1 MGHDK, CDR2 SYGVNS. The CDR3 loop reads CASGVLNTGELFF. The CDR3, as DNA: TGTGCTTCTGGGGTCCTGAACACCGGGGAGCTGTTTTTT.

This clonotype has a handful of counts. The V and J genes are TRBV12-3 or TRBV12-4 and TRBJ2-6; 7 bases are a match to TRBD1. Trimming removed 2 bases from V and 0 bases from J; junction bases left unmatched: 4. The CDR3 runs 17 residues. Written as DNA, the CDR3 is TGTGCCAGCAGTTTACGGGACAGAGCCTCTGGGGCCAACGTCCTGACTTTC. Amino acid sequence: CASSLRDRASGANVLTF.

The chain has TRBV20-1 and TRBJ2-7; TRBD1 aligns across 7 bases. The V gene end was trimmed by 6 bases and the J gene end by 3 bases; junction bases not matched to a gene: 11. Germline V gene lookup returns CDR1 DFQATT and CDR2 SNEGSKA (reference sequence). The CDR3 extends over 14 amino acids. The CDR3 region has the DNA TGCAGTGCGGAGTCGGGACAGAGCATCTACGAGCAGTACTTC. It translates to CSAESGQSIYEQYF.

The genes are TRBV12-3 or TRBV12-4 and TRBJ2-2; unclear D gene. Trimming shortened V by 6 bases and J by 1 base, and 15 bases separated the two germline ends. CDR3 size: 16 residues. CDR3 in DNA: TGTGCCAGCAGCCACACGATTATTCAGAACACCGGGGAGCTGTTTTTT. Protein product: CASSHTIIQNTGELFF.

This clonotype was observed many times. The chain uses TRBV29-1 and TRBJ2-1; D might be TRBD2 (5 bases). The V end was cut by 7 bases, the J end by 8 bases, with 18 bases between. The CDR3 is made up of 13 amino acids. The germline V gene has CDR1 SQVTM and CDR2 ANQGSEA. The chain's CDR3 is CSETLLAGDEQFF. CDR3 DNA: TGCAGCGAGACCCTACTTGCGGGTGATGAGCAGTTCTTC.

This clonotype was detected a few times. The chain links TRBV28 to TRBJ2-3; TRBD1 is a possible D gene (5 bases). Germline V gene sequence: CDR1 MDHEN, CDR2 SYDVKM. The CDR3 has 12 residues. The germline V and J ends were trimmed by 6 bases and 4 bases, with 8 bases remaining between them. Here the CDR3 DNA reads TGTGCCAGCAGAGACAGTGCAGATACGCAGTATTTT. It specifies CASRDSADTQYF.

This clonotype was recorded a few times. The chain uses TRBV27 and TRBJ2-1, with D possibly TRBD2 on 5 matching bases. Trimming took off 5 bases at V and 2 bases at J, with 13 bases between the two ends. From germline, CDR1 is MNHEY and CDR2 SMNVEV (reference sequence). The CDR3 consists of 15 residues. For the CDR3, the DNA is TGTGCCAGCAGTCCCCGGACTGATCCCTACAATGAGCAGTTCTTC. It encodes CASSPRTDPYNEQFF.

This clonotype was counted at least ten times. The rearrangement uses TRBV21-1 and TRBJ2-7; TRBD2 is the table's D call, not checked against the DNA. TRBV21-1 has pseudogene status. The CDR3 is made up of 13 amino acids. CDR3 sequence reads: CASSTTSSAEQYV. CDR3 DNA: TGTGCCAGCAGCACTACCTCTAGCGCCGAGCAGTACGTC.

This clonotype was observed a few times. V and J are TRBV2 and TRBJ2-7; D ambiguous. The CDR3 loop spans 16 amino acids. V was clipped by 1 base and J by 2 bases, with 15 bases between them. Germline CDR1 SNHLY, CDR2 FYNNEI. The CDR3 bases are TGTGCCAGCAGTGAAGAGTTGGGCCTAGTCGCCTACGAGCAGTACGTC. Translated: CASSEELGLVAYEQYV.